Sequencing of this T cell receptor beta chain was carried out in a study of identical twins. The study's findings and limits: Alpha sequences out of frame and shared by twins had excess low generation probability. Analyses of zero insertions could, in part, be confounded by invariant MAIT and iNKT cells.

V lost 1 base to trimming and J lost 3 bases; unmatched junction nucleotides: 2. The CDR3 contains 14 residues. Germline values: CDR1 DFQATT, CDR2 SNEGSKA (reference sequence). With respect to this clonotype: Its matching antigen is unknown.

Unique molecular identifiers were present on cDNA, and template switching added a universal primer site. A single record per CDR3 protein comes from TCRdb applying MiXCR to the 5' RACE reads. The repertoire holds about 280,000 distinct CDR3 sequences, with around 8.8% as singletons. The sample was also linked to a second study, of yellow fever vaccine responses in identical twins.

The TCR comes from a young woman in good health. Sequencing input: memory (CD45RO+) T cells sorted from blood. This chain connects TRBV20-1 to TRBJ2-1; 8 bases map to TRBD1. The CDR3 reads CSARGGTGYNEQFF. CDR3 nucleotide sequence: TGCAGTGCTAGAGGGGGGACAGGCTACAATGAGCAGTTCTTC.